This T cell receptor beta chain is from a study of CD8+ T cells in alopecia areata. The CDR3 runs to 14 residues. Per germline, CDR1 FNHDT and CDR2 SITEND (reference sequence). The V end was cut by 5 bases, the J end by 0 bases, with 11 bases between. In this sample, this clone turned up many times. Each gene name is a mouse one. The read is 4 residues too short to cover the CDR3 end, so that end is filled in from the germline J gene. Reverse transcribed after extraction, RNA yielded cDNA as the sequencing template. Only in-frame clones appear in the TCRdb table, and some are missing; sequencing was by immunoSEQ multiplex PCR. This sample carries roughly 3,000 clones, none of them present only once.

This clonotype was sampled from a C3H/HeJ mouse with alopecia areata. Strain haplotype at MHC: H2-k. The V and J genes are TRBV19 and TRBJ1-2, with a weak D call TRBD1 (6 bases). Sequencing was performed on lesional skin. CDR3 protein: CASSGDNANSDYTF. Incomplete CDR3 DNA: TGTGCCAGCAGCGGGGACAATGCAAACTCC.